These T cell receptor beta chains were read from a single sample in a study of OX40 agonist ivuxolimab in advanced cancers. TCRdb's copy holds only in-frame clones and misses some; the assay was immunoSEQ multiplex PCR. This sample has 7,500 to 10,000 clones, with about three quarters found just once. The specimen comprised CD4+ or CD8+ T cells sorted from blood, sampled in a trial of the OX40 agonist ivuxolimab. These TCRs come from an adult with an advanced solid tumor such as melanoma, head and neck, liver or kidney cancer. The CDR3 runs from the conserved cysteine through the conserved F or W. The order of the fields is J gene, V gene, CDR3 protein.

J: TRBJ1-1
V: TRBV19
CDR3: CASAPGTGSTEAFF

J: TRBJ2-1
V: TRBV11-2
CDR3: CASSLWTSGYNEQFF

J: TRBJ2-3
V: TRBV4-2
CDR3: CASSRAWGEADTQYF

J: TRBJ2-7
V: TRBV28
CDR3: CASTGQGYEQYF

J: TRBJ2-2
V: TRBV4-1
CDR3: CASSQDPGGTGELFF

J: TRBJ1-1
V: TRBV27
CDR3: CASSLAGATPEAFF

J: TRBJ2-7
V: TRBV4-3
CDR3: CASSPWTSGGSEQYF

J: TRBJ2-3
V: TRBV5-1
CDR3: CASSLRGGGYTDTQYF

J: TRBJ2-3
V: TRBV7-3
CDR3: CASSLVGGMSTDTQYF

J: TRBJ2-5
V: TRBV27
CDR3: CASSFRDGETQYF

J: TRBJ1-1
V: TRBV28
CDR3: CASSSDRANTEAFF

J: TRBJ2-2
V: TRBV11-3
CDR3: CASSNRDSIPGELFF

J: TRBJ2-7
V: TRBV11-2
CDR3: CASSLVSYEQYF

J: TRBJ2-1
V: TRBV7-2
CDR3: CASRAGSSYNEQFF

J: TRBJ2-3
V: TRBV2
CDR3: CATSDITDTQYF

J: TRBJ2-3
V: TRBV7-7
CDR3: CASSPDSTDTQYF

J: TRBJ1-3
V: TRBV11-2
CDR3: CASSLDRPQLSGNTIYF

J: TRBJ2-5
V: TRBV5-1
CDR3: CASSLTGREVETQYF

J: TRBJ1-1
V: TRBV30
CDR3: CAWCRGENTEAFF

J: TRBJ2-3
V: TRBV7-9
CDR3: CASSLAGRTYTDTQYF

J: TRBJ2-1
V: TRBV19
CDR3: CASSPDFNEQFF

J: TRBJ2-1
V: TRBV5-1
CDR3: CASSFWGLNEQFF

J: TRBJ2-5
V: TRBV29-1
CDR3: CSVVRREETQYF

J: TRBJ2-1
V: TRBV21-1
CDR3: CASSKETTQREGGDYNEQFF

J: TRBJ2-1
V: TRBV7-2
CDR3: CASSFVTSVDEQFF

J: TRBJ2-7
V: TRBV10-2
CDR3: CASSERTSGFTYEQYF

J: TRBJ1-5
V: TRBV28
CDR3: CASSLGRAVLPQHF

J: TRBJ2-1
V: TRBV19
CDR3: CASSIDLGSYNEQFF

J: TRBJ2-1
V: TRBV13
CDR3: CASSDGTGAQMGQFF

J: TRBJ1-5
V: TRBV21-1
CDR3: CASRRRQGRNSNQPQHF

J: TRBJ2-3
V: TRBV9
CDR3: CASSERLFTDTQYF